This T cell receptor (beta chain) was sequenced for a study of T-cell reconstitution after alpha-beta-depleted transplantation in children. On this clonotype itself: Its matching antigen is unknown.

It was with unique molecular identifiers that the TCRbeta library was prepared. Each CDR3 protein gets one entry after TCRdb re-called the PCR reads with MiXCR. The sample holds a few hundred thousand distinct CDR3 sequences; 25% to 30% are singletons and the top ten take approximately 39%. This CDR3 region has 15 residues. V shed 2 bases and J shed 4 bases, with 12 bases lying between them. Broader study findings: In some patients, recipient T cells and intrathymic progenitors surviving conditioning explained high day-60 diversity.

This sequence was found in a boy under three years old with Wiskott-Aldrich syndrome, due to receive a stem cell transplant. V usage is TRBV12-3 or TRBV12-4 and J usage is TRBJ1-3, with D unclear. The specimen comprised PBMCs, sampled before TCRalphabeta/CD19-depleted stem cell transplant. The CDR3 DNA reads as TGTGCCAGCAGTTTACGAGGGCTGCCCGGAAACACCATATATTTT. This encodes CASSLRGLPGNTIYF.